The clone carrying this T cell receptor (beta chain) appeared many times. Its antigen is still unknown. Per germline, CDR1 SQVTM and CDR2 ANQGSEA. Trimming removed 7 bases at V and 11 bases at J, with 15 bases between. This CDR3 has 11 residues. Next came a second PCR, run for about 7 to 12 cycles, which used a sample-barcoded 5' primer along with a J-beta primer mix. Each cDNA molecule was tagged by a template-switch adaptor that had 12 random nucleotides. Each single sample gave us at least 2.5 million CDR3-containing paired-end reads. TCRdb passed the 5' RACE reads through MiXCR, listing each CDR3 protein once. This sample yields fewer than 1 million distinct CDR3 sequences, of which approximately 44% are seen a single time; about 19% belongs to the top ten. This sample was included in a study of blood T cells in healthy people across ages. Overall study results and limits: Expanded clonotype changes were possibly confounded by unknown donor CMV status. When set beside aged donors, long-lived donors presented more naive CD4+ cells and higher diversity.

The material sequenced was blood. The clonotype comes from a man in his 60s in good health. V and J are TRBV29-1 and TRBJ2-1; maybe TRBD2 (6 bases). CDR3 in DNA: TGCAGCGGTTTCGGGGGTGGGAAGCAGTTCTTC. Residues: CSGFGGGKQFF.